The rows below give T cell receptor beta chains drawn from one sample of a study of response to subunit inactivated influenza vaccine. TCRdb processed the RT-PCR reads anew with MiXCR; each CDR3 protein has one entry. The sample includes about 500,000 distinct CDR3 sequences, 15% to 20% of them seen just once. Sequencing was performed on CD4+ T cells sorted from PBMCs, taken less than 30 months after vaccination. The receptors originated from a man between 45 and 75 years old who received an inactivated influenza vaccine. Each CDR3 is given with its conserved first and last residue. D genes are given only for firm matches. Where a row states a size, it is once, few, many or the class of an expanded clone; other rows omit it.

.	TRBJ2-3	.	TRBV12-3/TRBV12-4	TGTGCCAGCAGTTTTCAAAGAACTGCCGATACGCAGTATTTT	CASSFQRTADTQYF
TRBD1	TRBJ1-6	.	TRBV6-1	TGTGCCAGCAAACGGGACAGGGGTAATTCACCCCTCCACTTT	CASKRDRGNSPLHF
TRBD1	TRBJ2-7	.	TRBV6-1	TGTGCCAGCCGGGCAGGGGGTAGAAGAGAGCAGTACTTC	CASRAGGRREQYF
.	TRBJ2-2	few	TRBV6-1	TGTGCCAGCACCCCCGGGGTCGCCGGGGAGCTGTTTTTT	CASTPGVAGELFF
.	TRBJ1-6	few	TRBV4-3	TGCGCCAGCAGCCAAGATTTGGTCCCAAATTCACCCCTCCACTTT	CASSQDLVPNSPLHF
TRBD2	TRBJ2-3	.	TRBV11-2	TGTGCCAGCAGCTTCAGCGGGGGGAGAACAGATACGCAGTATTTT	CASSFSGGRTDTQYF
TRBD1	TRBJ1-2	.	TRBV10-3	TGTGCCATCAGTGAGTCGGACAGGGGAAATGGCTACACCTTC	CAISESDRGNGYTF
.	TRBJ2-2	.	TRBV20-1	TGCAGTGCTAGAGACCAGGGGCGCACCGGGAAGCTGTTTTTT	CSARDQGRTGKLFF
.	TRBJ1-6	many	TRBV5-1	TGCGCCAGCAGCTTGCAAGAGAGCTCCTATAATTCACCCCTCCACTTT	CASSLQESSYNSPLHF
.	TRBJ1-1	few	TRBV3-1	TGTGCCAGCAGCCACGACGGGCTTTCTGAAGCTTTCTTT	CASSHDGLSEAFF
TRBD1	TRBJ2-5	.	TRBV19	TGTGCCAGTAGGTCCCCCCGGGACAGTGAAGAGACCCAGTACTTC	CASRSPRDSEETQYF
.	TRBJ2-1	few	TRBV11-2	TGTGCCAGCAGCTTAACGGTTCAAGGGGTGCTCAATGAGCAGTTCTTC	CASSLTVQGVLNEQFF
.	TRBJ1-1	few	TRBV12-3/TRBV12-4	TGTGCCAGCATGGGGGGCGCAAGAACTGAAGCTTTCTTT	CASMGGARTEAFF
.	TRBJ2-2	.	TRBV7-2	TGTGCCAGCAGCTCCTTGGGAATTAAGAACACCGGGGAGCTGTTTTTT	CASSSLGIKNTGELFF
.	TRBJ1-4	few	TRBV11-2	TGTGCCAGCAGCTTAGACTGGACAAAGAATGAAAAACTGTTTTTT	CASSLDWTKNEKLFF
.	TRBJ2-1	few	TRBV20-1	TGCAGTGCTAGGGAGACTAGATCGGTACGGAATGAGCAGTTCTTC	CSARETRSVRNEQFF
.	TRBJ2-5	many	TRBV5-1	TGCGCCAGCAGCTTGAAGGGAGGAGAGACCCAGTACTTC	CASSLKGGETQYF
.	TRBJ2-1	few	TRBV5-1	TGCGCCAGCTTCGGACTCGTAAACAATGAGCAGTTCTTC	CASFGLVNNEQFF
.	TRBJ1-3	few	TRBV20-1	TGCAGTGCTAGAGATAGACAGGCGAGCTCTGGAAACACCATATATTTT	CSARDRQASSGNTIYF
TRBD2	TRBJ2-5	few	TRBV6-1	TGTGCCAGCAGTGGAACTAGCGGGAGGGCCGGGGAGACCCAGTACTTC	CASSGTSGRAGETQYF
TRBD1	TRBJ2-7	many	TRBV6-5	TGTGCCAGCAGTTCATCCCAGACAGGGGGTTCCTACGAGCAGTACTTC	CASSSSQTGGSYEQYF
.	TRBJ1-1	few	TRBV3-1	TGTGCCAGCAGCCAAACCCAGGGTACCACTGAAGCTTTCTTT	CASSQTQGTTEAFF
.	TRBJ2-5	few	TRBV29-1	TGCAGCGTTGCTCCTACCGGGGAGACCCAGTACTTC	CSVAPTGETQYF
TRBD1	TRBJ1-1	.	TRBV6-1	TGTGCCAGCAGTGAAGACAGGGGGGACACTGAAGCTTTCTTT	CASSEDRGDTEAFF
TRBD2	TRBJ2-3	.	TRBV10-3	TGTGCCATCAGATCCGGGAGGAAGGCAGATACGCAGTATTTT	CAIRSGRKADTQYF
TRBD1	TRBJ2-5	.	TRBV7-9	TGTGCCAGCAGCCAAAGGACAGGGGAGACCCAGTACTTC	CASSQRTGETQYF
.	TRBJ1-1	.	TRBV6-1	TGTGCCACCGAGGGCGGGGCGCGGGGTACTGAAGCTTTCTTT	CATEGGARGTEAFF
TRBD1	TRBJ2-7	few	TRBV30	TGTGCCTGTCCGGGACAGGGGGCCTACGAGCAGTACTTC	CACPGQGAYEQYF
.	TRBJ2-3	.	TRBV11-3	TGTGCCAGCAGCGCCCAGGATGATACGCAGTATTTT	CASSAQDDTQYF
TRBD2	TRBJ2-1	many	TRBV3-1	TGTGCCAGCAGCCCAGGACTAGCGGGAGTGGTACTGTTCTTC	CASSPGLAGVVLFF
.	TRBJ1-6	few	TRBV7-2	TGTGCCAGCAGCTTAGATCAATCCTATAATTCACCCCTCCACTTT	CASSLDQSYNSPLHF
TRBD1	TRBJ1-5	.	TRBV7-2	TGTGCCAGCAGCGCAGGGGGCAGCCAGCCCCAGCATTTT	CASSAGGSQPQHF
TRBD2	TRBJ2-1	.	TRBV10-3	TGTGCCTCGGGAGGGGGAGGCTATGAGCAGTTCTTC	CASGGGGYEQFF
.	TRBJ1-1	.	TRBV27	TGTGCCAGCAGTTTGATTCTGGGCACTGAAGCTTTCTTT	CASSLILGTEAFF
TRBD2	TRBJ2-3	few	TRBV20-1	TGCAGTGCTGGAGGCGGGAGAGGAGCAGATACGCAGTATTTT	CSAGGGRGADTQYF
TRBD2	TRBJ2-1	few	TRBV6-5	TGTGCCAGCAGTTACCAGCGGGAGGATGGTGAGCAGTTCTTC	CASSYQREDGEQFF
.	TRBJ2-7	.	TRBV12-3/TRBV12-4	TGTGCCAGCAGTCGCCGACACACCTACGAGCAGTACTTC	CASSRRHTYEQYF
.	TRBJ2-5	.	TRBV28	TGTGCCAGCAGACTCCCCGGGGAGACCCAGTACTTC	CASRLPGETQYF
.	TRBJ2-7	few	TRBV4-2	TGTGCCAGCAGCCAAGATAGGGGTCCGAGTAACCAGTACTTC	CASSQDRGPSNQYF
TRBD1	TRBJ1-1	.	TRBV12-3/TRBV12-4	TGTGCCAGCAGTTTACAGGGGGCGGTCACTGAAGCTTTCTTT	CASSLQGAVTEAFF
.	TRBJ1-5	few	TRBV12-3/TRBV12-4	TGTGCCAGCAGTTACACCACAGGGTCAAGCCAGCCCCAGCATTTT	CASSYTTGSSQPQHF
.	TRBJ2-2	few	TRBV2	TGTGCCAGCAGTCTGACTGGGCCCGCGAACACCGGGGAGCTGTTTTTT	CASSLTGPANTGELFF
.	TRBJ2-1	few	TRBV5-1	TGCGCCAGCAGCTTGGACCGGGACTGGGCCTACAATGAGCAGTTCTTC	CASSLDRDWAYNEQFF